Listed below are T cell receptor beta chains from one sample, sequenced in a study of OX40 agonist ivuxolimab in advanced cancers. This table comes from immunoSEQ multiplex PCR, and its TCRdb copy is limited to in-frame clones, with some not included. The sample lists roughly 67,000 clones, over 80% occurring once. The source was CD4+ or CD8+ T cells sorted from blood, collected in a trial of the OX40 agonist ivuxolimab. The receptors here all came from an adult with an advanced solid tumor such as melanoma, head and neck, liver or kidney cancer. The CDR3 runs from the conserved cysteine through the conserved F or W. Each record gives: clone size, J gene, D gene, V gene, CDR3 DNA, CDR3 protein. The D gene is left open where the match is weak. The listing skips clone size in some rows; elsewhere it reads once, few, many or a size class.

>.|TRBJ2-1|TRBD2|TRBV23-1
TGCGCCAGCAGTCAATCGAAGAGCGGGGGGGCGTATGAGCAGTTCTTC
CASSQSKSGGAYEQFF
>few|TRBJ2-7|.|TRBV30
TGTGCCTGGAGTGTGCAGGTGGAAGAGCAGTACTTC
CAWSVQVEEQYF
>.|TRBJ1-6|.|TRBV25-1
TGTGCCAGCAGTGAATCGCGGCGGCAGGGCGATTCACCCCTCCACTTT
CASSESRRQGDSPLHF
>.|TRBJ1-5|.|TRBV27
TGTGCCAGCAGTTTATCCGACAGTAAGAGGCCCCAGCATTTT
CASSLSDSKRPQHF
>once|TRBJ2-1|TRBD2|TRBV28
TGTGCCAGCAGTCCGGGACTAGCAGGAGCTGTCTACAATGAGCAGTTCTTC
CASSPGLAGAVYNEQFF
>.|TRBJ2-7|.|TRBV6-5
TGTGCCAGCAGTCCGGGGACGGGACTTTCTTACGAGCAGTACTTC
CASSPGTGLSYEQYF
>.|TRBJ1-5|TRBD1|TRBV28
TGTGCCAGCAGCCCCGGGACAGCTGGTAATCAGCCCCAGCATTTT
CASSPGTAGNQPQHF
>.|TRBJ2-5|TRBD2|TRBV28
TGTGCCAGCAGTAGAGGGGCCGCGGGGGAAGAGACCCAGTACTTC
CASSRGAAGEETQYF
>once|TRBJ1-4|TRBD1|TRBV9
TGTGCCAGCAGCGTAGGGCAGGGGGCGACTAATGAAAAACTGTTTTTT
CASSVGQGATNEKLFF
>.|TRBJ2-3|.|TRBV6-5
TGTGCCAGCAGGCCAGAGCGCGGAGATACGCAGTATTTT
CASRPERGDTQYF
>.|TRBJ2-2|TRBD1|TRBV7-9
TGTGCCAGCAGCCCACGCGCAGGGGGCGCGGCCACCGGGGAGCTGTTTTTT
CASSPRAGGAATGELFF
>.|TRBJ1-5|.|TRBV7-2
TGTGCCAGCAGCGGGGTGGGGGGCTGGCAGCCCCAGCATTTT
CASSGVGGWQPQHF
>.|TRBJ1-2|TRBD1|TRBV6-5
TGTGCCAGCAGGGGGACAGGGGGGCGCGAGGGCTACACCTTC
CASRGTGGREGYTF
>.|TRBJ1-4|.|TRBV5-4
TGTGCCAGCAGCGGGGAAGGGAAGAATGAAAAACTGTTTTTT
CASSGEGKNEKLFF
>.|TRBJ2-4|TRBD2|TRBV14
TGTGCCAGCAGCCTAGGAAATAGCGGGGCGGAGTCGTACTTC
CASSLGNSGAESYF
>.|TRBJ1-1|.|TRBV6-1
TGTGCCAGCAGTGATGGACGGATTGAAGCTTTCTTT
CASSDGRIEAFF
>medium-sized|TRBJ2-7|.|TRBV6-6
TGTGCCAGCAGTTACACGGGGGTAACCTACGAGCAGTACTTC
CASSYTGVTYEQYF
>.|TRBJ1-2|TRBD1|TRBV2
TGTGCCACCAGACAGGGCTTAGGATATGGCTACACCTTC
CATRQGLGYGYTF
>.|TRBJ1-1|.|TRBV30
TGTGCCTGGAGTGTACTCGTTGGGAACACTGAAGCTTTCTTT
CAWSVLVGNTEAFF
>.|TRBJ2-3|TRBD2|TRBV2
TGTGCCAGCAGGATGACTAGCGGGGGGTACCCAGATACGCAGTATTTT
CASRMTSGGYPDTQYF
>.|TRBJ2-3|.|TRBV7-9
TGTGCCAGCAGCTTAGCGGGTCAGGCTCCAACAGATACGCAGTATTTT
CASSLAGQAPTDTQYF
>.|TRBJ2-3|TRBD2|TRBV7-9
TGTGCCAGCAGCTTAGGCGCAGCGGGGGTCACAGATACGCAGTATTTT
CASSLGAAGVTDTQYF
>.|TRBJ2-7|TRBD1|TRBV30
TGTGCCTGGGACCCGGGACAGTTCTACGAGCAGTACTTC
CAWDPGQFYEQYF
>.|TRBJ2-3|TRBD2|TRBV28
TGTGCCAGCATTTTCGCGGGAGCCACAGATACGCAGTATTTT
CASIFAGATDTQYF
>.|TRBJ1-1|.|TRBV15
TGTGCCACCAGCAGACAATTCACTGAAGCTTTCTTT
CATSRQFTEAFF
>once|TRBJ2-7|TRBD1|TRBV28
TGTGCCAGCAGATCCTACAGGGGTACGGACGAGCAGTACTTC
CASRSYRGTDEQYF
>.|TRBJ2-7|TRBD1|TRBV15
TGTGCCACCAGCAGAGATCTTATTGGGACAGGGTGGTACGAGCAGTACTTC
CATSRDLIGTGWYEQYF
>.|TRBJ1-1|TRBD1|TRBV7-9
TGTGCCAGCTCATTATGGACAGGGCTGGGGAACACTGAAGCTTTCTTT
CASSLWTGLGNTEAFF
>.|TRBJ2-7|TRBD1|TRBV28
TGTGCCAGCAGTGCCGCGACAGGGAGATCGTACGAGCAGTACTTC
CASSAATGRSYEQYF
>.|TRBJ1-1|.|TRBV6-5
TGTGCCAGCAGAAGGACTCTTGGAACTGAAGCTTTCTTT
CASRRTLGTEAFF
>.|TRBJ2-6|.|TRBV29-1
TGCAGCGTTGAAGTCCCCGGGCGGGACAGCGCCAACGTCCTGACTTTC
CSVEVPGRDSANVLTF
>.|TRBJ2-1|.|TRBV28
TGTGCCAGCAGCCAATACAATGAGCAGTTCTTC
CASSQYNEQFF
>.|TRBJ2-7|TRBD1|TRBV6-1
TGTGCCAGCAGTGGACAGGGGAGCTACGAGCAGTACTTC
CASSGQGSYEQYF
>.|TRBJ1-3|TRBD1|TRBV6-1
TGTGCCAGCGTGAAGGGGGCGTCAGGAAACACCATATATTTT
CASVKGASGNTIYF
>.|TRBJ2-3|.|TRBV7-3
TGTGCCAGCAGCCTTGACTCTAGCGTAAACACAGATACGCAGTATTTT
CASSLDSSVNTDTQYF
>.|TRBJ2-3|.|TRBV5-1
TGCGCCAGCAGCTCCCTGACGGTGGTTAGCACAGATACGCAGTATTTT
CASSSLTVVSTDTQYF
>.|TRBJ2-2|TRBD1|TRBV11-3
TGTGCCAGCAGCACCGGACAGGGGCCGTCCGGGGAGCTGTTTTTT
CASSTGQGPSGELFF
>once|TRBJ1-1|.|TRBV2
TGTGCCAACCGAAGGGACGTCCAGAACACTGAAGCTTTCTTT
CANRRDVQNTEAFF
>.|TRBJ2-1|TRBD2|TRBV7-2
TGTGCCAGCAGTCGAACCGGGACTAGCGTGCATGAGCAGTTCTTC
CASSRTGTSVHEQFF
>few|TRBJ1-1|TRBD1|TRBV12-5
TGTGCTAGTGGTTTGATAGATCCGGGACAGGGGGCTCCTATCTCTATGAACACTGAAGCTTTCTTT
CASGLIDPGQGAPISMNTEAFF
>.|TRBJ2-1|TRBD2|TRBV2
TGTGCCAGCAGTGATAGCGGGGGGGCGAATGAGCAGTTCTTC
CASSDSGGANEQFF